Presented here are 26 T cell receptor beta chains from one specimen sequenced in a study of CD8 T cells in Susac syndrome. Random hexamers served to reverse transcribe roughly 0.5 to 1 ug RNA. Each CDR3 protein is one row after TCRdb ran MiXCR on the immunoSEQ multiplex PCR reads. Among some 130,000 distinct CDR3 sequences listed, 75% to 90% were seen once. Sequences were obtained from CD8+ T cells from PBMCs. The receptors were sampled from a human donor with multiple sclerosis.

The CDR3 nucleotides are TGTGCCAGCAGCCCTGGCGTCTCGGGTCCCCCTGAAGCTTTCTTT. It encodes CASSPGVSGPPEAFF. The rearrangement links TRBV5-6 to TRBJ1-1, with no clear D. This CDR3 has 15 amino acids. The V and J ends lost 4 bases and 6 bases respectively, with 19 bases between them. The germline gives CDR1 SGHDT, CDR2 YYEEEE.

The rearrangement links TRBV9 to TRBJ1-1, with D unresolved. The V gene's germline CDR1 is SGDLS and CDR2 YYNGEE. The CDR3 has 16 residues. Trimming removed 1 base at V and 0 bases at J, with 13 bases between. The CDR3 DNA reads TGTGCCAGCAGCGTATGGTCCGGGCGGATGAACACTGAAGCTTTCTTT. Its protein is CASSVWSGRMNTEAFF.

This chain connects TRBV7-9 to TRBJ1-2; maybe TRBD1 (6 bases). Trimming left V 8 bases short and J 6 bases short, with 22 bases between. The length of the CDR3 is 15 residues. From germline, CDR1 is SEHNR and CDR2 FQNEAQ (reference sequence). In nucleotides, the CDR3 is TGTGCCAGCGGCCAAGATAGGATTACAGGGCATGGCTACACCTTC. Amino acids: CASGQDRITGHGYTF.

The chain links TRBV6-1 to TRBJ2-2, with 11 bases that match TRBD1. CDR3 length: 16 residues. Germline V gene data show CDR1 as MNHNS and CDR2 as SASEGT. The ends lost 6 bases at V and 6 bases at J; junction bases unmatched: 9. The DNA for the CDR3 is TGTGCCAGCAGGCCAGAGGACAGGGGGCGTTCCGGGGAGCTGTTTTTT. Protein: CASRPEDRGRSGELFF.

V usage is TRBV5-1 and J usage is TRBJ2-3, with D hard to call. CDR1 is SGHRS and CDR2 is YFSETQ in the germline V gene. V was pared by 4 bases and J by 0 bases, with 9 bases between. There are 14 residues in the CDR3. The CDR3 coding sequence is TGCGCCAGCAGCCCAGCCGGGAGCACAGATACGCAGTATTTT. Its translation: CASSPAGSTDTQYF.

The chain is built from TRBV6-5 and TRBJ2-2, with TRBD2 matching 10 bases. In germline, CDR1 is MNHEY, CDR2 SVGAGI. Trimming took 0 bases from V and 2 from J; bases not matched to a gene: 6. This CDR3 contains 18 residues. The CDR3 is CASSYSPWTSGNTGELFF. The CDR3 nucleotides read TGTGCCAGCAGTTACTCTCCATGGACTAGCGGTAACACCGGGGAGCTGTTTTTT.

The rearrangement uses TRBV30 and TRBJ2-2; D is uncertain. Germline values: CDR1 GTSNPN, CDR2 SVGIG (reference sequence). V was shortened by 7 bases and J by 5 bases, with 11 bases between the two germline ends. CDR3 length: 12 residues. CDR3 region: CASLVGTGELFF. The CDR3 nucleotides are TGTGCCTCCCTCGTGGGAACCGGGGAGCTGTTTTTT.

V gene TRBV10-3 combines with J gene TRBJ1-1; unclear D gene. The germline CDR1 and CDR2 sequences are ENHRY and SYGVKD. The CDR3 sequence is 14 residues long. V lost 3 bases and J 3 bases, leaving 11 bases between the germline ends. The CDR3, as DNA: TGTGCCATCAGTGACGTCAGAGATTACACTGAAGCTTTCTTT. Protein product: CAISDVRDYTEAFF.

A single count supports this clonotype. The CDR3 DNA reads TGCGCCAGCAGCCAATTTGATCTGCGCCGCCACTCTGGAAACACCATATATTTT. Translating gives CASSQFDLRRHSGNTIYF. The chain links TRBV4-3 to TRBJ1-3; no firm D call. Trimming removed 2 bases from V and 0 bases from J, with 17 bases in between. The germline gives CDR1 LGHNA, CDR2 YSLEER. This CDR3 region has 18 residues.

This sequence joins TRBV15 and TRBJ1-5; no firm D call. The CDR3 has 13 residues. The V gene's germline CDR1 is LNHNV and CDR2 YYDKDF (reference sequence). V lost 3 bases and J 2 bases, leaving 5 bases between the germline ends. CDR3 nucleotides: TGTGCCACCAGCAGCGAAGGCAATCAGCCCCAGCATTTT. It is translated as CATSSEGNQPQHF.

The chain links TRBV24-1 to TRBJ2-1, with 10 nucleotides matching TRBD1. CDR3 length: 12 residues. Germline V CDR1 and CDR2: KGHDR, SFDVKD. The ends lost 4 bases at V and 12 bases at J; junction bases unmatched: 2. The CDR3 DNA reads TGTGCCACCAGTGACGACAGGGGGCGGCAGTTCTTC. Its protein is CATSDDRGRQFF.

This chain joins TRBV14 and TRBJ2-3; 11 bases line up with TRBD2. The germline gives CDR1 SGHDN, CDR2 FVKESK. CDR3 length equals 17 residues. The junction had 4 bases not matched to a gene; V was cut back by 0 bases and J by 2 bases. The CDR3 protein is CASSQDTSGGYTDTQYF. CDR3 coding DNA: TGTGCCAGCAGCCAAGACACTAGCGGGGGCTACACAGATACGCAGTATTTT. The full variable domain, in which reference TRBV14 and TRBJ2-3 provide the parts outside the CDR3, is EAGVTQFPSHSVIEKGQTVTLRCDPISGHDNLYWYRRVMGKEIKFLLHFVKESKQDESGMPNNRFLAERTGGTYSTLKVQPAELEDSGVYFCASSQDTSGGYTDTQYFGPGTRLTVL.

This chain joins TRBV7-6 and TRBJ2-1; 13 bases fit TRBD2. J was trimmed by 10 bases and V by 5 bases; bases with no gene match: 8. CDR3 length: 15 residues. Germline V gene data show CDR1 as SGHVS and CDR2 as FNYEAQ. The CDR3, as DNA: TGTGCCAGCAGCACACTAGCGGGAGGGCCTGGGGAGCAGTTCTTC. This sequence encodes CASSTLAGGPGEQFF. Variable domain in full (rest from reference TRBV7-6 and TRBJ2-1): GAGVSQSPRYKVTKRGQDVALRCDPISGHVSLYWYRQALGQGPEFLTYFNYEAQQDKSGLPNDRFSAERPEGSISTLTIQRTEQRDSAMYRCASSTLAGGPGEQFFGPGTRLTVL.

This clonotype was counted a single time. The V and J genes are TRBV20-1 and TRBJ1-5, with D maybe TRBD1 (6 bases). The CDR3 contains 14 residues. Germline V lookup: CDR1 DFQATT, CDR2 SNEGSKA (reference sequence). The V and J ends lost 2 bases and 3 bases respectively, with 11 bases between them. The CDR3: CSARMTGLNQPQHF. In nucleotides, the CDR3 is TGCAGTGCTAGAATGACAGGACTCAATCAGCCCCAGCATTTT.

This rearrangement joins TRBV5-6 to TRBJ2-1, with 8 nucleotides matching TRBD2. This CDR3 has 18 amino acids. V lost 0 bases, J lost 4 bases, and 12 bases stayed unmatched. The germline V gene encodes CDR1 SGHDT and CDR2 YYEEEE. The CDR3 nucleotides read TGTGCCAGCAGCTTGGGTTTTAGGGTAGCGGGGACTTACAATGAGCAGTTCTTC. Translating gives CASSLGFRVAGTYNEQFF.

This chain joins TRBV7-8 and TRBJ2-3; unclear D gene. The CDR3 extends over 14 amino acids. V lost 3 bases to trimming and J lost 2 bases, with 9 bases between them. Germline values: CDR1 SGHVS, CDR2 FQNEAQ. As DNA, the CDR3 is TGTGCCAGCAGCTTGTTCGAGGACACAGATACGCAGTATTTT. Translation gives CASSLFEDTDTQYF.

This chain links TRBV29-1 with TRBJ2-4, with D maybe TRBD2 (6 bases). This CDR3 contains 11 residues. The V end lost 7 bases, the J end lost 5 bases, and 9 bases lay between the germline ends. Germline values: CDR1 SQVTM, CDR2 ANQGSEA. This CDR3 reads CSGRGENIQYF. DNA of the CDR3: TGCAGCGGGAGGGGAGAAAACATTCAGTACTTC.

The chain is built from TRBV3-1 and TRBJ2-5; D may be TRBD2 (6 bases). Trimming took 4 bases from V and 3 from J, leaving 9 bases between them. The germline gives CDR1 LGHDT, CDR2 YNNKEL (reference sequence). The CDR3 has 13 residues. This CDR3 is CASSPRLEETQYF. The CDR3 nucleotides read TGTGCCAGCAGCCCTCGACTAGAAGAGACCCAGTACTTC.

The chain combines TRBV11-3 with TRBJ2-5; D call uncertain. V was pared by 5 bases and J by 5 bases, with 9 bases between. This CDR3 comprises 12 residues. Germline V CDR1 and CDR2: SGHNT, YENEEA. CDR3 residues: CASSLLGETQYF. In nucleotides, the CDR3 is TGTGCCAGCAGCCTACTTGGGGAGACCCAGTACTTC.

In nucleotides, the CDR3 is TGTGCCATCAGTGATCCTGACAGGGGGGGAAACAATGAGCAGTTCTTC. Translation gives CAISDPDRGGNNEQFF. V gene TRBV10-3 combines with J gene TRBJ2-1, with TRBD1 identical over 9 bases. Looked up from germline, CDR1 is ENHRY and CDR2 is SYGVKD. The V gene end was trimmed by 3 bases and the J gene end by 5 bases; junction bases not matched to a gene: 8. The CDR3 has 16 amino acids.

The chain joins TRBV24-1 to TRBJ2-1; D might be TRBD2 (5 bases). The V gene lost 3 bases and the J gene lost 5 bases, with 10 bases spanning the gap. CDR3 length: 14 amino acids. The germline V gene encodes CDR1 KGHDR and CDR2 SFDVKD. The CDR3 DNA sequence: TGTGCCACCAGTGATATTCGGGGAAACAATGAGCAGTTCTTC. This codes for CATSDIRGNNEQFF.

V is TRBV5-1 and J is TRBJ2-7, with 7 bases identical to TRBD1. CDR1 is SGHRS and CDR2 is YFSETQ in the germline V gene. Trimming took 4 bases from V and 6 from J; bases not matched to a gene: 13. The CDR3 spans 15 residues. The CDR3: CASSLWTGQGAEQYF. In DNA form, the CDR3 reads TGCGCCAGCAGCCTATGGACAGGCCAGGGCGCCGAGCAGTACTTC.

In regard to this clonotype: The conserved phenylalanine or tryptophan normally closing the CDR3 is absent here, so this likely arose from a read error. The chain is built from TRBV5-8 and TRBJ2-7; D is undetermined. V gave up 0 bases and J gave up 4 bases, with 8 bases separating them. Germline CDR1 SGHTS, CDR2 YDEGEE. The CDR3 length is 13 residues. The CDR3 spells CASSLGAAYEQYL. The CDR3 bases are TGTGCCAGCAGCTTGGGTGCGGCGTACGAGCAGTACCTC.

V gene TRBV13 combines with J gene TRBJ1-1; tentative D call: TRBD1 (6 bases). The germline V and J ends were trimmed by 6 bases and 2 bases, with 10 bases remaining between them. The V gene's germline CDR1 is PRHDT and CDR2 FYEKMQ (reference sequence). The CDR3 length is 13 residues. The CDR3 loop is CASRRQDNTEAFF. The CDR3 DNA sequence: TGTGCCAGCAGAAGACAGGATAACACTGAAGCTTTCTTT.

This clonotype was seen a few times. The chain is built from TRBV6-5 and TRBJ2-7; D is ambiguous. The CDR3 has 13 residues. The germline V gene encodes CDR1 MNHEY and CDR2 SVGAGI. Trimming removed 7 bases at V and 3 bases at J, with 13 bases between. CDR3 loop: CASTRDPFYEQYF. As DNA, the CDR3 is TGTGCCAGCACCCGTGACCCTTTCTACGAGCAGTACTTC.

The chain uses TRBV15 and TRBJ2-7; D assignment may be TRBD1 or TRBD2 (6 bases each). The germline gives CDR1 LNHNV, CDR2 YYDKDF (reference sequence). Between the trimmed V and J ends, which lost 3 bases and 2 bases, there was a span of 14 bases. This CDR3 has 15 residues. The CDR3 loop reads CATSSFAGHTYEQYF. For the CDR3, the DNA is TGTGCCACCAGCAGTTTCGCGGGACATACCTACGAGCAGTACTTC.